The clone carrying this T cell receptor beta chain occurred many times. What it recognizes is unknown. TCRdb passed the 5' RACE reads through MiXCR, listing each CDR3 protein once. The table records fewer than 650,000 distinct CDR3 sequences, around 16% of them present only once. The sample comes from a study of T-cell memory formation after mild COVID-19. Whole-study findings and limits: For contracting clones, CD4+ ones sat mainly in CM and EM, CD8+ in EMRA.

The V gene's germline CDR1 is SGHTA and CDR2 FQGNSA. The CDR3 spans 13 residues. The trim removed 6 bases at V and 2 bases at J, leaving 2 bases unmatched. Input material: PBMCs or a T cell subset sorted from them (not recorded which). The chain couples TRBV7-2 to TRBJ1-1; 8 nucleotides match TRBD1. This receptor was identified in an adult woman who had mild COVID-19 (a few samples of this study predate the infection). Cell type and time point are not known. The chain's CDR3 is CASRPGGNTEAFF. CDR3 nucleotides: TGTGCCAGCAGACCAGGGGGCAACACTGAAGCTTTCTTT.